These 30 T cell receptor beta chains were all obtained from the same sample, sequenced in a study of CD8+CD57+ T cells in acquired aplastic anemia. Patients picked for sequencing had shown CD8+CD57+ cell expansion detected by flow cytometry. Investigators profiled TCR beta VDJ and CDR3 from genomic DNA template. TCRdb re-called the reads through MiXCR, storing one row per CDR3 protein. The sample contains 200,000 to 300,000 distinct CDR3 sequences, around 45% of which appear only once. The specimen was sorted CD4+, CD8+, or CD8+CD57+ T cells (not recorded which) from PBMCs. These receptors were taken from a human donor with aplastic anemia.

Many counts were recorded for this clonotype. The genes are TRBV7-9 and TRBJ2-3; 8 bases map to TRBD2. Germline V gene data show CDR1 as SEHNR and CDR2 as FQNEAQ (reference sequence). The CDR3 has 15 amino acids. Trimming removed 6 bases from V and 2 bases from J; junction bases left unmatched: 7. This CDR3 reads CASRHSGTYTDTQYF. The CDR3 region has the DNA TGTGCCAGCAGGCATAGCGGGACCTACACAGATACGCAGTATTTT. Using reference TRBV7-9 and TRBJ2-3 for the parts outside the CDR3, the full variable domain is DTGVSQNPRHKITKRGQNVTFRCDPISEHNRLYWYRQTLGQGPEFLTYFQNEAQLEKSRLLSDRFSAERPKGSFSTLEIQRTEQGDSAMYLCASRHSGTYTDTQYFGPGTRLTVL.

This clonotype was seen a handful of times. The V call is TRBV18, the J call TRBJ2-1, with a weak D call TRBD2 (6 bases). Germline CDR1 KGHSH, CDR2 LQKENI. Trimming left V 6 bases short and J 12 bases short, with 18 bases between. This CDR3 region has 13 residues. CDR3 bases: TGTGCCAGCTCCGTCCGTCGGAGGGCGGTGCAGTTCTTC. The encoded protein is CASSVRRRAVQFF.

With respect to this clonotype: The junction does not match germline at one end; this may be a read error. The chain employs TRBV24-1 and TRBJ2-3, with D unclear. The CDR3 covers 12 residues. Germline CDR1 is KGHDR and CDR2 is SFDVKD. The CDR3 is CTTSENTDTQYF. For the CDR3, the DNA is TGTACCACCAGTGAGAACACAGATACGCAGTATTTT.

With respect to this clonotype: A junction end diverges from the germline sequence, so it may reflect a read error. The chain carries TRBV10-3 and TRBJ2-1; 12 nucleotides line up with TRBD2. This CDR3 has 21 amino acids. Germline V gene lookup returns CDR1 ENHRY and CDR2 SYGVKD. The CDR3 is CASSLSMGGLAGSDFLDEQFF. The CDR3 region has the DNA TGTGCCAGCAGTTTATCGATGGGGGGACTAGCGGGTTCAGATTTCCTGGATGAGCAGTTCTTC.

The rearrangement joins TRBV5-1 to TRBJ2-7; D not resolved. The CDR3 runs 15 residues. Germline loops: CDR1 SGHRS, CDR2 YFSETQ. The V end was cut by 0 bases, the J end by 3 bases, with 13 bases between. CDR3 bases: TGCGCCAGCAGCTTGGGTGCTGGGAATCTCTACGAGCAGTACTTC. Translation: CASSLGAGNLYEQYF.

This chain links TRBV10-3 with TRBJ2-7; D perhaps matches TRBD2 (7 bases). V lost 6 bases and J 5 bases, leaving 20 bases between the germline ends. The CDR3 extends over 15 amino acids. Germline V lookup: CDR1 ENHRY, CDR2 SYGVKD. CDR3 region: CAISTRGGVRNEQYF. The DNA for the CDR3 is TGTGCCATCAGCACCCGAGGGGGGGTGAGGAACGAGCAGTACTTC.

V gene TRBV7-6 combines with J gene TRBJ2-7; TRBD1 might be the D (5 bases). Germline V gene lookup returns CDR1 SGHVS and CDR2 FNYEAQ. Trimming took off 0 bases at V and 0 bases at J, with 15 bases between the two ends. The CDR3 spans 17 residues. This CDR3 reads CASSLAREQGFSYEQYF. The CDR3 DNA is TGTGCCAGCAGCTTAGCCCGTGAGCAGGGTTTCTCCTACGAGCAGTACTTC.

This clonotype was seen at least ten times. V gene TRBV15 combines with J gene TRBJ2-3, with D possibly being TRBD1 (6 bases). Germline CDR1 and CDR2: LNHNV and YYDKDF (reference sequence). CDR3 length equals 13 residues. V was cut by 8 bases and J by 1 base, with 10 bases left in between. The CDR3 DNA reads as TGTGCCACCTCAGGGGTTGGCACAGATACGCAGTATTTT. Its protein is CATSGVGTDTQYF.

V usage is TRBV10-3 and J usage is TRBJ1-1; D is uncertain. V was trimmed by 6 bases and J by 0 bases, leaving 11 bases between them. This CDR3 spans 14 amino acids. Germline V CDR1 and CDR2: ENHRY, SYGVKD. The CDR3 loop reads CAIREEWMNTEAFF. The CDR3 bases are TGTGCCATCAGGGAGGAGTGGATGAACACTGAAGCTTTCTTT.

This clonotype was observed a single time. The gene calls are TRBV19 and TRBJ1-1; D uncertain. This CDR3 has 15 residues. Germline CDR1 is LNHDA and CDR2 is SQIVND (reference sequence). The germline V and J ends were trimmed by 2 bases and 2 bases, with 12 bases remaining between them. DNA for the CDR3: TGTGCCAGTAGTATATCGTGGACTTCTAACACTGAAGCTTTCTTT. The encoded protein is CASSISWTSNTEAFF.

In its sample, this clonotype was seen once. The chain recombines TRBV15 with TRBJ1-6; tentatively, D is TRBD1 (6 bases). The V end was cut by 2 bases, the J end by 9 bases, with 8 bases between. The CDR3 covers 13 residues. The V gene's germline CDR1 is LNHNV and CDR2 YYDKDF (reference sequence). The CDR3 reads CATSRQGSSPLHF. CDR3 DNA: TGTGCCACCAGCAGACAGGGGAGTTCACCCCTCCACTTT.

The chain combines TRBV19 with TRBJ2-5; D is uncertain. In germline, CDR1 is LNHDA, CDR2 SQIVND (reference sequence). Trimming took 6 bases from V and 4 from J, leaving 9 bases between them. This CDR3 spans 12 amino acids. The CDR3 bases are TGTGCCAGTAGCCATGGGCCAGAGACCCAGTACTTC. It translates to CASSHGPETQYF.

As for this clonotype: The final CDR3 position lacks the conserved phenylalanine or tryptophan, pointing to a likely read error. It is unclear where the CDR3 begins or ends on the DNA, so no DNA is shown, and the CDR3 is as TCRdb lists it. The genes are TRBV6-5 and TRBJ2-2; whether TRBD1, the table's D call, matches the DNA was not checked. CDR1 MNHEY and CDR2 SVGAGI come from the germline V gene. The CDR3 spans 12 residues, counting both ends. CDR3 sequence: CASSYYGWDRIL.

The chain recombines TRBV20-1 with TRBJ2-7, with 9 positions matching TRBD2. The V gene's germline CDR1 is DFQATT and CDR2 SNEGSKA (reference sequence). The CDR3 contains 14 residues. V shed 6 bases, J shed 3 bases, and the junction held 9 bases outside the gene matches. In DNA form, the CDR3 reads TGCAGTGCCGCCGCGGGGGGGACCCTCTACGAGCAGTACTTC. It specifies CSAAAGGTLYEQYF.

This clonotype was picked up many times. The V gene is TRBV4-3, the J gene TRBJ1-6; D is unclear. The CDR3 covers 16 residues. V lost 0 bases and J 0 bases, leaving 6 bases between the germline ends. CDR1 is LGHNA, CDR2 YSLEER, per germline. The DNA of the CDR3 is TGCGCCAGCAGCCAAGACCGTGGCTCCTATAATTCACCCCTCCACTTT. Amino acid sequence: CASSQDRGSYNSPLHF.

This clonotype occurred many times. V usage is TRBV10-3 and J usage is TRBJ2-7; D ambiguous. The V end was cut by 3 bases, the J end by 3 bases, with 9 bases between. The CDR3 extends over 13 amino acids. Germline loops: CDR1 ENHRY, CDR2 SYGVKD. The CDR3: CAISDERLYEQYF. The DNA for the CDR3 is TGTGCCATCAGTGATGAGCGACTCTACGAGCAGTACTTC.

The V gene is TRBV7-9, the J gene TRBJ2-1; 12 bases are a match to TRBD2. The germline V gene has CDR1 SEHNR and CDR2 FQNEAQ (reference sequence). V was pared by 3 bases and J by 4 bases, with 4 bases of the junction left unmatched. The CDR3 spans 16 residues. In DNA, the CDR3 is TGTGCCAGCAGCTTGGGGACTAGCGGGCTTTACAATGAGCAGTTCTTC. Protein product: CASSLGTSGLYNEQFF.

This chain joins TRBV7-3 and TRBJ2-3; D is perhaps TRBD1 or TRBD2 (5 bases each). The CDR3 length is 16 residues. V lost 5 bases to trimming and J lost 11 bases, with 26 bases between them. Germline assignment: CDR1 SGHTA and CDR2 FQGTGA. The CDR3 spells CASSPGVRVTDNEQYF. CDR3 DNA: TGTGCCAGCAGCCCCGGGGTCAGGGTTACCGACAATGAGCAGTATTTT.

This clonotype was found a few times. The chain links TRBV27 to TRBJ1-2; no definite D call. V was cut by 5 bases and J by 1 base, with 11 bases left in between. Germline CDR1 reads MNHEY; CDR2 reads SMNVEV (reference sequence). This CDR3 contains 14 residues. The CDR3 here is CASSQQPNNYGYTF. The CDR3 nucleotides read TGTGCCAGCAGTCAACAACCGAATAACTATGGCTACACCTTC.

This clonotype appeared a few times. The genes are TRBV7-2 and TRBJ2-7; a possible D gene is TRBD2 (7 bases). V shed 1 base and J shed 6 bases, with 13 bases lying between them. The CDR3 contains 14 residues. Looked up from germline, CDR1 is SGHTA and CDR2 is FQGNSA. DNA of the CDR3: TGTGCCAGCAGCTTAGGTCGGGGGGCAGGCGAGCAGTACTTC. This encodes CASSLGRGAGEQYF.

Details on this clonotype: One junction end does not reproduce the germline sequence, and a read error may be involved. V usage is TRBV5-6 and J usage is TRBJ1-2; D perhaps matches TRBD1 (6 bases). CDR1 and CDR2 from the germline V gene are SGHDT and YYEEEE. The CDR3 is 15 amino acids. The CDR3 reads CASGPMQGSDYGYTF. CDR3 in DNA: TGTGCCAGCGGCCCGATGCAGGGGTCGGACTACGGCTACACCTTC.

CDR3 in amino acids: CSALGQGGEKLFF. The CDR3, as DNA: TGCAGTGCACTGGGACAGGGTGGCGAAAAACTGTTTTTT. The chain couples TRBV20-1 to TRBJ1-4; 9 bases line up with TRBD1. This CDR3 spans 13 amino acids. Germline-derived CDR1 and CDR2 are DFQATT and SNEGSKA (reference sequence). The ends lost 6 bases at V and 8 bases at J; junction bases unmatched: 7.

V and J are TRBV7-2 and TRBJ1-3, with 8 bases matching TRBD1. The trim removed 4 bases at V and 4 bases at J, leaving 0 bases unmatched. This CDR3 spans 13 amino acids. Germline V gives CDR1 SGHTA, CDR2 FQGNSA. The CDR3 sequence: CASSWTGGNTIYF. The CDR3 DNA is TGTGCCAGCAGCTGGACAGGGGGAAACACCATATATTTT. The whole variable domain, remainder taken from reference TRBV7-2 and TRBJ1-3, is GAGVSQSPSNKVTEKGKDVELRCDPISGHTALYWYRQSLGQGLEFLIYFQGNSAPDKSGLPSDRFSAERTGGSVSTLTIQRTQQEDSAVYLCASSWTGGNTIYFGEGSWLTVV.

This chain uses TRBV7-9 with TRBJ2-5; TRBD2 matches at 13 bases. Germline CDR1 and CDR2: SEHNR and FQNEAQ (reference sequence). The CDR3 sequence is 17 residues long. V was pared by 4 bases and J by 5 bases, with 10 bases of the junction left unmatched. The CDR3 loop is CASSSRLAGGQGETQYF. The CDR3 nucleotides are TGTGCCAGCAGCTCCAGACTAGCGGGGGGACAGGGTGAGACCCAGTACTTC.

The chain links TRBV10-2 to TRBJ1-1; no firm D call. The CDR3 has 12 residues. V was trimmed by 10 bases and J by 3 bases, leaving 12 bases between them. Germline V gene lookup returns CDR1 WSHSY and CDR2 SAAADI. CDR3 protein: CATVGLDTEAFF. The CDR3 region has the DNA TGCGCCACCGTTGGGTTGGACACTGAAGCTTTCTTT.

The chain is built from TRBV29-1 and TRBJ1-2; D not resolved. The germline gives CDR1 SQVTM, CDR2 ANQGSEA. The CDR3 loop spans 12 amino acids. Trimming cost V 7 bases and J 3 bases, with 12 bases left between them. The CDR3 is CSGGGGDYGYTF. CDR3 DNA sequence: TGCAGCGGGGGAGGAGGCGACTATGGCTACACCTTC.

This clonotype was seen more than once but under ten times. This rearrangement joins TRBV6-1 to TRBJ2-1; TRBD1 matches 7 bases. The trim removed 0 bases at V and 4 bases at J, leaving 12 bases unmatched. The CDR3 totals 18 residues. Germline V gives CDR1 MNHNS, CDR2 SASEGT. CDR3 bases: TGTGCCAGCAGTGAAGCGATAATCGACAGGGAGTTATACAATGAGCAGTTCTTC. It specifies CASSEAIIDRELYNEQFF.

This clonotype was detected a few times. A much larger clone sits a single nucleotide away, making a read error possible. The chain employs TRBV11-3 and TRBJ2-7; D is ambiguous. V shed 4 bases and J shed 7 bases, with 11 bases lying between them. CDR1 and CDR2 (germline): SGHNT, YENEEA. The CDR3 is made up of 12 amino acids. CDR3 nucleotide sequence: TGTGCCAGCAGCTCAGACGTGAGTGAGCAGTACTTC. This translates into CASSSDVSEQYF.

The genes are TRBV2 and TRBJ2-3; the D gene is possibly TRBD1 (6 bases). Between the trimmed V and J ends, which lost 3 bases and 5 bases, there was a span of 12 bases. CDR1 SNHLY and CDR2 FYNNEI come from the germline V gene. The CDR3 extends over 14 amino acids. CDR3 DNA sequence: TGTGCCAGCAGTGAGGGGGCTTCGAAAGATACGCAGTATTTT. Translating gives CASSEGASKDTQYF.

This clonotype showed up many times. The V and J genes are TRBV12-3 or TRBV12-4 and TRBJ1-2, with a weak D call TRBD1 (6 bases). V gave up 6 bases and J gave up 5 bases, with 10 bases separating them. The CDR3 loop spans 12 amino acids. CDR3 residues: CASRQGWYGYTF. CDR3 DNA sequence: TGTGCCAGCAGACAGGGTTGGTATGGCTACACCTTC.